This T cell receptor beta chain was documented in a study of post-analysis software for immune sequencing data. Study at large: As for disease course, relapsing-remitting, secondary progressive and progressive-relapsing multiple sclerosis were all included.

This clonotype was detected only a few times. What it binds is unknown. Sequencing libraries made from TCR beta cDNA carried unique molecular identifiers. Approximately 500,000 cDNA molecules were recovered from an input of about 0.95 to 11 million T cells. TCRdb analysed the PCR reads with MiXCR anew, one entry per CDR3 protein. The sample records 700,000 to 900,000 distinct CDR3 sequences, around 46% being singletons. CDR3 length equals 13 residues. V was pared by 1 base and J by 13 bases, with 5 bases of the junction left unmatched. General study findings and limits: Among multiple sclerosis patients, normalized Chao1 diversity was significantly below that of controls. Patients showed TRBV5-6, TRBV5-1 and TRBV20-1 among five TRBV segments more frequent than in controls.

The TCR sequence derives from a girl aged 5-17 years with multiple sclerosis. The chain couples TRBV12-3 or TRBV12-4 to TRBJ2-1, with 9 bases identical to TRBD1. The material sequenced was blood. CDR3 DNA sequence: TGTGCCAGCAGTTTAGGCGGACAGGGGTTTCAGTTCTTC. As protein: CASSLGGQGFQFF.